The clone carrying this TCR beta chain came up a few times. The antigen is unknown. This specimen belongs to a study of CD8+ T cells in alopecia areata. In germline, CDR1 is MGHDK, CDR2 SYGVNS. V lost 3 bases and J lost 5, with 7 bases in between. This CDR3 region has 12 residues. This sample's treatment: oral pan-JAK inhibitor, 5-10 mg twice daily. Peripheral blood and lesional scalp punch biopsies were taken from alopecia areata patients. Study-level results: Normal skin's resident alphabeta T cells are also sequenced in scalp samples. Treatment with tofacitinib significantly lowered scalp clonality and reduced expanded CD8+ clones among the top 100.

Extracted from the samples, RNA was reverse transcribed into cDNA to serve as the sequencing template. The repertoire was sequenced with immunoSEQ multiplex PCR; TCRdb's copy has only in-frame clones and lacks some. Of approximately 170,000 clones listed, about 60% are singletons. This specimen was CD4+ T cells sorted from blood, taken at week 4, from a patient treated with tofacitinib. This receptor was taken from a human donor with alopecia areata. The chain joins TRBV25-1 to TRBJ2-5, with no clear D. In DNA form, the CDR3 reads TGTGCCAGCAGTGAGCCAGTTGAGACCCAGTACTTC. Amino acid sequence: CASSEPVETQYF.